This section outlines one TCR beta chain sequence together with its context. Its cognate antigen is unknown. The V gene's germline CDR1 is MNHEY and CDR2 SVGAGI. V lost 4 bases, J lost 6 bases, and 6 bases stayed unmatched. The CDR3 spans 15 residues. TCRdb re-derived calls from the 5' RACE reads in MiXCR, one entry per CDR3 protein. The sample lists 300,000 to 350,000 distinct CDR3 sequences; 13% to 15% were seen once. The data originate from a study of T-cell memory formation after mild COVID-19. Whole-study findings and limits: Whereas later expanders leaned CD4+, clones contracting day 15 to 85 showed a balanced CD4/CD8 makeup. Cross-reactive memory appears to have joined, as suggested by some responding clones showing up in pre-infection memory.

This chain links TRBV6-5 with TRBJ2-6; 7 nucleotides align to TRBD2. The sequence was collected from a man aged 18 to 29 who had mild COVID-19 (a few samples of this study predate the infection). Cell type and time point are not known. Source material: PBMCs or a T cell subset sorted from them (not recorded which). CDR3 loop: CASSWTGGMANVLTF. Written as DNA, the CDR3 is TGTGCCAGCAGTTGGACGGGGGGTATGGCCAACGTCCTGACTTTC.